The clone carrying this TCR beta chain has a count of ten or more. Unique molecular identifiers were incorporated when the TCRbeta library was constructed. TCRdb independently ran MiXCR on the PCR reads; one entry per CDR3 protein. The sample carries some 600,000 distinct CDR3 sequences, 16% recorded once. Between the trimmed V and J ends, which lost 5 bases and 1 base, there was a span of 8 bases. Germline values: CDR1 SQVTM, CDR2 ANQGSEA. The CDR3 covers 12 residues. This sample is drawn from a study of T-cell reconstitution after alpha-beta-depleted transplantation in children. The sample was PBMCs from the stem cell graft donor, taken from the stem cell graft. The sequence came from a human donor who donated a stem cell graft to a child with acute myeloid leukemia. The chain has TRBV29-1 and TRBJ1-1, with D possibly being TRBD1 (6 bases). The CDR3 DNA follows: TGCAGCGTTACGGGACAGAACACTGAAGCTTTCTTT. It is translated as CSVTGQNTEAFF.